This TCR beta chain was found in a study of control samples from healthy donors and cancer patients. This table comes from immunoSEQ multiplex PCR, and its TCRdb copy is limited to in-frame clones, with some not included. Counted here are some 79,000 clones, 93% occurring once; the ten biggest clones make up roughly 1.2%. The CDR3 has 15 residues. V gave up 3 bases and J gave up 1 base; unmatched junction bases: 4. Germline CDR1 reads SGHRS; CDR2 reads YFSETQ. The chain employs TRBV5-1 and TRBJ2-1, with 7 bases identical to TRBD1. The receptor was isolated from a woman aged 40-49 years with lung cancer. Sequenced: PBMCs. This CDR3 reads CASSSDRDSYNEQFF. CDR3 bases: TGCGCCAGCAGCTCAGACAGGGATTCCTACAATGAGCAGTTCTTC.